The next 22 T cell receptor beta chains were all read from a single sample in a study of cytomegalovirus exposure and HLA in healthy donors. Researchers ran the PCR with 60 Vbeta and 13 Jbeta primers. The assay was immunoSEQ multiplex PCR, and TCRdb's table has in-frame clones only and misses some. The profile shows under 200,000 clones, 65% to 85% of them singletons. Sequenced material: PBMCs. Receptors were obtained from a man aged 60 to 75 in good health and CMV-seronegative.

V usage is TRBV10-2 and J usage is TRBJ1-1, with 7 bases identical to TRBD1. CDR3 length equals 14 residues. V lost 3 bases to trimming and J lost 6 bases; unmatched junction nucleotides: 7. Germline V gene lookup returns CDR1 WSHSY and CDR2 SAAADI. The DNA of the CDR3 is TGCGCCAGCAGTGAAGACAGGGTTAAAGCTGAAGCTTTCTTT. It codes for CASSEDRVKAEAFF.

V and J are TRBV7-8 and TRBJ2-1; 9 positions agree with TRBD2. Germline CDR1 is SGHVS and CDR2 is FQNEAQ. V shed 4 bases and J 9 bases; nucleotides not matched to a gene: 16. CDR3 size: 17 residues. The CDR3 DNA reads as TGTGCCAGCAGCTCGGGCGCGGGGGGGCTGCGGGTTAGTGAGCAGTTCTTC. Translation gives CASSSGAGGLRVSEQFF.

This clone was seen only once. The CDR3 nucleotides read TGTGCCAGCAGTTTGCGACTAGCGGTAGGGGATACGCAGTATTTT. Encoded protein: CASSLRLAVGDTQYF. This chain uses TRBV27 with TRBJ2-3; 9 nucleotides align to TRBD2. Unmatched junction bases numbered 7, after V lost 3 bases and J lost 6 bases. The CDR3 covers 15 residues. Germline V lookup: CDR1 MNHEY, CDR2 SMNVEV (reference sequence).

This clone has only a few counts. The gene calls are TRBV21-1 and TRBJ1-4; no DNA check was done on the table's D call, TRBD1. TRBV21-1 is a documented pseudogene. This CDR3 spans 15 amino acids. The CDR3 loop is CASSKRRGTNEKLFF. CDR3 nucleotide sequence: TGTGCCAGCAGCAAACGAAGGGGTACTAATGAAAAACTGTTTTTT.

The chain employs TRBV6-4 and TRBJ2-5, with 8 bases lining up with TRBD2. The J segment lost 4 bases and the V segment lost 2 bases, leaving 0 bases of the junction unmatched. The CDR3 length is 13 residues. Per the germline V gene, CDR1 is MRHNA and CDR2 is SNTAGT. The CDR3 region is CASSDTSGETQYF. In DNA form, the CDR3 reads TGTGCCAGCAGTGACACTAGCGGAGAGACCCAGTACTTC.

This clone was recorded only once. The chain joins TRBV6-5 to TRBJ2-2; tentatively, D is TRBD2 (5 bases). The V and J ends lost 6 bases and 3 bases respectively, with 14 bases between them. The germline gives CDR1 MNHEY, CDR2 SVGAGI. The CDR3 totals 15 residues. CDR3 sequence reads: CASRPLAGDTGELFF. For the CDR3, the DNA is TGTGCCAGCAGACCACTGGCCGGGGACACCGGGGAGCTGTTTTTT.

This clone was recorded only once. The chain is built from TRBV19 and TRBJ2-4, with 9 bases that match TRBD1. The CDR3 loop spans 14 amino acids. The junction had 6 bases not matched to a gene; V was cut back by 7 bases and J by 5 bases. Germline V gene data show CDR1 as LNHDA and CDR2 as SQIVND (reference sequence). The CDR3 nucleotides are TGTGCCAGTAACCCGGGACAGGGCCAAAACATTCAGTACTTC. It codes for CASNPGQGQNIQYF.

The chain is built from TRBV7-2 and TRBJ2-1, with TRBD2 matching over 7 bases. CDR3 size: 14 residues. Germline lookup yields CDR1 SGHTA and CDR2 FQGNSA. With 4 bases clipped from V and 6 bases from J, the junction kept 6 bases outside the gene matches. The CDR3 coding sequence is TGTGCCAGCAGCTCCGGACTAGGCAGCAATGAGCAGTTCTTC. Translation: CASSSGLGSNEQFF. Full variable domain (remainder filled in from reference TRBV7-2 and TRBJ2-1): GAGVSQSPSNKVTEKGKDVELRCDPISGHTALYWYRQSLGQGLEFLIYFQGNSAPDKSGLPSDRFSAERTGGSVSTLTIQRTQQEDSAVYLCASSSGLGSNEQFFGPGTRLTVL.

This chain joins TRBV1 and TRBJ2-3; the DNA was not compared with TRBD1, the D call given in the table. TRBV1 is assigned pseudogene status. The CDR3 is 15 residues long. For the CDR3, the DNA is TGCACCAGCAGCCAGGGCCTCCCTAGCACAGATACGCAGTATTTT. Its protein is CTSSQGLPSTDTQYF.

The chain employs TRBV4-2 and TRBJ2-6; no clear D. The V gene lost 4 bases and the J gene lost 0 bases, with 13 bases spanning the gap. Germline CDR1 LGHNA, CDR2 YNFKEQ. This CDR3 has 17 residues. CDR3 amino acids: CASSPRHGFSGANVLTF. CDR3 coding DNA: TGTGCCAGCAGCCCACGACATGGTTTCTCTGGGGCCAACGTCCTGACTTTC.

The V call is TRBV4-1, the J call TRBJ1-1; D gene unclear. The CDR3 loop spans 15 amino acids. Looked up from germline, CDR1 is MGHRA and CDR2 is YSYEKL. V dropped 1 base and J dropped 6 bases, with 15 bases sitting between them. CDR3 sequence (DNA): TGCGCCAGCAGCCAAGCAGATTCGCTGAGCGCTGAAGCTTTCTTT. It translates to CASSQADSLSAEAFF.

V is TRBV19 and J is TRBJ2-1; 7 positions agree with TRBD2. Germline CDR1 is LNHDA and CDR2 is SQIVND (reference sequence). The CDR3 consists of 12 residues. J gave up 7 bases and V 5 bases, and 2 bases lay outside the gene matches. Here the CDR3 reads CASSAGANEQFF. CDR3 bases: TGTGCCAGTAGTGCGGGAGCAAATGAGCAGTTCTTC.

In its sample, this clone was seen a few times. The chain links TRBV5-4 to TRBJ2-7; 8 bases match TRBD1. The V gene's germline CDR1 is SGHNT and CDR2 YYREEE (reference sequence). This CDR3 has 14 residues. Losses at the gene ends were 0 bases for V and 6 bases for J; bases not matched to a gene: 5. For the CDR3, the DNA is TGTGCCAGCAGCTTGGGGCAGGGGGCGCGCGAGCAGTACTTC. Amino acids: CASSLGQGAREQYF.

The chain joins TRBV19 to TRBJ2-7; weak D call: TRBD2 (5 bases). The CDR3 sequence is 15 residues long. The V end was cut by 4 bases, the J end by 1 base, with 14 bases between. Germline V gives CDR1 LNHDA, CDR2 SQIVND (reference sequence). The DNA of the CDR3 is TGTGCCAGTAGTACCGGACTTCTAGGATCCTACGAGCAGTACTTC. It yields the protein CASSTGLLGSYEQYF.

The chain couples TRBV27 to TRBJ2-7, with 8 bases matching TRBD1. CDR1 is MNHEY and CDR2 is SMNVEV in the germline V gene (reference sequence). V dropped 3 bases and J dropped 3; count of bases not matched to a gene: 4. The CDR3 is 14 residues long. CDR3: CASSFAGGVYEQYF. Written as DNA, the CDR3 is TGTGCCAGCAGTTTTGCAGGGGGCGTCTACGAGCAGTACTTC.

This clone was seen only once. This rearrangement joins TRBV29-1 to TRBJ2-3; 10 bases map to TRBD2. Trimming cost V 3 bases and J 7 bases; bases outside gene matches: 4. The V gene's germline CDR1 is SQVTM and CDR2 ANQGSEA. This CDR3 region has 13 residues. The CDR3, as DNA: TGCAGCGTTGAGGCTAGCGGGGGCAATACGCAGTATTTT. Translation: CSVEASGGNTQYF.

CDR3 region: CATSRGQGAYGYTF. For the CDR3, the DNA is TGTGCCACCAGCAGGGGACAGGGGGCCTATGGCTACACCTTC. This chain joins TRBV15 and TRBJ1-2, with 12 bases identical to TRBD1. Germline loops: CDR1 LNHNV, CDR2 YYDKDF (reference sequence). CDR3 length equals 14 residues. J lost 4 bases, V lost 3 bases, and 0 bases had no gene match.

This chain connects TRBV7-6 to TRBJ2-3; 9 bases match TRBD2. The CDR3 loop spans 14 amino acids. The V segment lost 7 bases and the J segment 5 bases; nucleotides outside the gene matches: 7. Per germline, CDR1 SGHVS and CDR2 FNYEAQ. The CDR3 is CASTSVLAGDTQYF. The CDR3 nucleotides read TGTGCCAGCACCTCTGTACTAGCGGGAGATACGCAGTATTTT.

The chain joins TRBV18 to TRBJ2-3; TRBD2 aligns across 15 bases. The germline V gene encodes CDR1 KGHSH and CDR2 LQKENI. The J segment lost 0 bases and the V segment lost 3 bases, leaving 13 bases of the junction unmatched. The CDR3 totals 21 residues. The DNA of the CDR3 is TGTGCCAGCTCACCCTTCCCGGGACTAGCGGGAGGCATATCTAGCACAGATACGCAGTATTTT. It translates to CASSPFPGLAGGISSTDTQYF.

A single count supports this clone. V and J are TRBV6-1 and TRBJ2-1; perhaps TRBD1 as D (6 bases). V dropped 4 bases and J dropped 8 bases, with 15 bases sitting between them. CDR3 length: 14 amino acids. CDR1 is MNHNS, CDR2 SASEGT, per germline. The CDR3 sequence is CASSVVWDKDEQFF. Written as DNA, the CDR3 is TGTGCCAGCAGTGTAGTGTGGGACAAAGATGAGCAGTTCTTC.

This clone was observed a single time. V usage is TRBV4-1 and J usage is TRBJ1-1; 7 positions agree with TRBD1. The germline CDR1 and CDR2 sequences are MGHRA and YSYEKL. V dropped 0 bases and J dropped 7; count of bases not matched to a gene: 5. This CDR3 is built from 14 residues. The CDR3 here is CASSQDGGTDEAFF. CDR3 nucleotide sequence: TGCGCCAGCAGCCAAGATGGCGGGACAGATGAAGCTTTCTTT.

CDR3 coding DNA: TGTGCCAGCAGTTACTCGGGACAGGGGGCTAATGAAAAACTGTTTTTT. It translates to CASSYSGQGANEKLFF. This rearrangement joins TRBV6-5 to TRBJ1-4, with 11 bases fitting TRBD1. V shed 0 bases and J 3 bases; nucleotides not matched to a gene: 0. This CDR3 has 16 amino acids. Germline V gives CDR1 MNHEY, CDR2 SVGAGI.